The 32 T cell receptor beta chains below were found in one sample sequenced in a study of blood T cell repertoires in COVID-19. Data came from immunoSEQ multiplex PCR; TCRdb stores just in-frame clones and leaves some out. The sample holds around 25,000 clones; roughly 85% are singletons and the top ten take around 10%. The sample comprised peripheral blood. These receptors were taken from a human donor with active COVID-19. The donor label of this sample is uncertain.

There are a few counts of this clone. One junction end disagrees with the germline gene, perhaps due to a read error. The V gene is TRBV7-7, the J gene TRBJ2-2; TRBD1 matches at 10 bases. The CDR3 is 16 residues long. Germline-derived CDR1 and CDR2 are SSHAT and FNYEAQ (reference sequence). The CDR3 coding sequence is TGTGCTAGCAGCTCACGACAGGGGGCAGAAACCGGGGAGCTGTTTTTT. It codes for CASSSRQGAETGELFF.

The CDR3 sequence: CASSYVLTDTGELFF. In nucleotides, the CDR3 is TGTGCCAGCAGCTACGTTTTGACAGACACCGGGGAGCTGTTTTTT. V and J are TRBV3-1 (or the pseudogene TRBV3-2) and TRBJ2-2, with D possibly being TRBD1 (5 bases). This CDR3 region has 15 residues. V lost 5 bases to trimming and J lost 3 bases, with 13 bases between them. CDR1 LGHDT and CDR2 YNNKEL come from the germline V gene (reference sequence).

V gene TRBV25-1 combines with J gene TRBJ2-1; 10 positions agree with TRBD2. The length of the CDR3 is 15 residues. The germline V gene encodes CDR1 MGHDK and CDR2 SYGVNS. Germline trimming cut 1 base from V and 3 bases from J; bases unmatched to any gene: 0. The CDR3 is CASSELAGGYNEQFF. The CDR3 bases are TGTGCCAGCAGTGAATTAGCGGGAGGCTACAATGAGCAGTTCTTC. Full variable domain (rest looked up from reference TRBV25-1 and TRBJ2-1): EADIYQTPRYLVIGTGKKITLECSQTMGHDKMYWYQQDPGMELHLIHYSYGVNSTEKGDLSSESTVSRIRTEHFPLTLESARPSHTSQYLCASSELAGGYNEQFFGPGTRLTVL.

The chain employs TRBV3-1 (or the pseudogene TRBV3-2) and TRBJ2-5; D is ambiguous. The V end was cut by 2 bases, the J end by 1 base, with 5 bases between. The CDR3 contains 13 residues. Germline-derived CDR1 and CDR2 are LGHDT and YNNKEL (reference sequence). The CDR3 DNA sequence: TGTGCCAGCAGCCAACTACCCCAAGAGACCCAGTACTTC. Translated, it gives CASSQLPQETQYF.

This rearrangement joins TRBV6-5 to TRBJ1-6; 8 bases align to TRBD1. Per the germline V gene, CDR1 is MNHEY and CDR2 is SVGAGI. CDR3 length: 13 amino acids. With 5 bases clipped from V and 7 bases from J, the junction kept 1 base outside the gene matches. CDR3 amino acids: CASSRDRNSPLHF. The CDR3 nucleotides read TGTGCCAGCAGTCGGGACAGGAATTCACCCCTCCACTTT.

This chain connects TRBV28 to TRBJ2-6; D ambiguous. Germline lookup yields CDR1 MDHEN and CDR2 SYDVKM. The CDR3 sequence is 16 residues long. V was clipped by 4 bases and J by 1 base, with 11 bases between them. CDR3 sequence reads: CASSSRQISGANVLTF. The CDR3 region has the DNA TGTGCCAGCAGTTCCCGCCAGATATCTGGGGCCAACGTCCTGACTTTC.

The chain employs TRBV9 and TRBJ1-6, with 7 bases that match TRBD1. The V gene's germline CDR1 is SGDLS and CDR2 YYNGEE. This CDR3 comprises 15 residues. The junction had 7 bases not matched to a gene; V was cut back by 3 bases and J by 7 bases. The CDR3 bases are TGTGCCAGCAGCGCAACCGGGACAGACAATTCACCCCTCCACTTT. Its translation: CASSATGTDNSPLHF. Using reference TRBV9 and TRBJ1-6 for the parts outside the CDR3, the full variable domain is DSGVTQTPKHLITATGQRVTLRCSPRSGDLSVYWYQQSLDQGLQFLIQYYNGEERAKGNILERFSAQQFPDLHSELNLSSLELGDSALYFCASSATGTDNSPLHFGNGTRLTVT.

This clone was observed a single time. The genes are TRBV28 and TRBJ2-7; D remains unclear. The CDR3 has 12 amino acids. V was clipped by 6 bases and J by 6 bases, with 12 bases between them. Germline loops: CDR1 MDHEN, CDR2 SYDVKM. CDR3 DNA: TGTGCCAGCAGGTCTAGTGAGGCCGAGCAGTACTTC. As protein: CASRSSEAEQYF.

The chain combines TRBV11-2 with TRBJ2-1, with a possible D match to TRBD2 (5 bases). CDR1 and CDR2 from the germline V gene are SGHAT and FQNNGV. Trimming removed 4 bases from V and 4 bases from J, with 14 bases in between. There are 15 residues in the CDR3. CDR3 sequence (DNA): TGTGCCAGCAGCTCGAGGGCGGGCGCGTACAATGAGCAGTTCTTC. Amino acid sequence: CASSSRAGAYNEQFF.

The rearrangement joins TRBV7-3 to TRBJ2-3; TRBD2 agrees at 15 bases. The CDR3 has 19 amino acids. The germline gives CDR1 SGHTA, CDR2 FQGTGA. Germline trimming cut 5 bases from V and 5 bases from J; bases unmatched to any gene: 14. Written as DNA, the CDR3 is TGTGCCAGCAGCGTAATACTACCCCGGACTAGCGGGAGGGTAGATACGCAGTATTTT. Its protein product is CASSVILPRTSGRVDTQYF.

The chain joins TRBV5-4 to TRBJ1-3; 9 bases are a match to TRBD1. With V trimmed by 2 bases and J by 4 bases, 4 bases remained unmatched. In germline, CDR1 is SGHNT, CDR2 YYREEE (reference sequence). CDR3 length: 15 residues. The CDR3 is CASSLGTGFGNTIYF. The CDR3, as DNA: TGTGCCAGCAGCTTAGGGACAGGGTTCGGAAACACCATATATTTT.

The J gene is TRBJ1-1, the V gene TRBV2; 9 bases fit TRBD1. V was pared by 7 bases and J by 3 bases, with 6 bases of the junction left unmatched. This CDR3 spans 14 amino acids. CDR1 SNHLY and CDR2 FYNNEI come from the germline V gene. The CDR3 region is CASTRTGVDTEAFF. In DNA, the CDR3 is TGTGCCAGCACTAGGACAGGGGTGGACACTGAAGCTTTCTTT.

V gene TRBV19 combines with J gene TRBJ1-1, with D possibly TRBD1 on 5 matching bases. Germline V gene lookup returns CDR1 LNHDA and CDR2 SQIVND (reference sequence). V lost 4 bases, J lost 4 bases, and 10 bases lay in between. The CDR3 is 13 residues long. DNA of the CDR3: TGTGCCAGTAGTAACTACAGGAGCACTGAAGCTTTCTTT. It translates to CASSNYRSTEAFF.

The chain uses TRBV3-1 (or the pseudogene TRBV3-2) and TRBJ2-5; no definite D call. Germline CDR1 is LGHDT and CDR2 is YNNKEL (reference sequence). V lost 4 bases and J 4 bases, leaving 7 bases between the germline ends. The CDR3 has 12 residues. The CDR3 region has the DNA TGTGCCAGCAGCCGTGCGTCAGAGACCCAGTACTTC. This gives the protein CASSRASETQYF.

The J gene is TRBJ1-4, the V gene TRBV24-1; D unresolved. Germline CDR1 and CDR2: KGHDR and SFDVKD. CDR3 length: 16 residues. Trimming stripped 6 bases from V and 0 bases from J, with 13 bases between. CDR3 coding DNA: TGTGCCACCAGTCATCGGGTTCACACAACTAATGAAAAACTGTTTTTT. Residues: CATSHRVHTTNEKLFF.

This clone was seen a single time. This rearrangement joins TRBV4-1 to TRBJ2-2; D is unclear. V dropped 0 bases and J dropped 3 bases, with 14 bases sitting between them. Germline lookup yields CDR1 MGHRA and CDR2 YSYEKL. The CDR3 sequence is 17 residues long. The chain's CDR3 is CASSQDGNPGYTGELFF. The CDR3 nucleotides read TGCGCCAGCAGCCAAGACGGTAATCCCGGGTACACCGGGGAGCTGTTTTTT.

The chain combines TRBV28 with TRBJ2-3, with 9 bases identical to TRBD2. CDR1 MDHEN and CDR2 SYDVKM come from the germline V gene. CDR3 length: 15 amino acids. V was pared by 6 bases and J by 5 bases, with 9 bases of the junction left unmatched. CDR3 DNA: TGTGCCAGCAGCGTAGCGGGAGCAGCGGAAGATACGCAGTATTTT. Its protein product is CASSVAGAAEDTQYF.

The CDR3 bases are TGTGCCACGGGACAGCTGGGCTACACCTTC. It is translated as CATGQLGYTF. The chain has TRBV12-3 or TRBV12-4 and TRBJ1-2; 7 positions agree with TRBD1. There are 10 residues in the CDR3. Germline trimming cut 10 bases from V and 8 bases from J; bases unmatched to any gene: 4.

This clone was observed once. This rearrangement joins TRBV3-1 (or the pseudogene TRBV3-2) to TRBJ2-1; D gene ambiguous. This CDR3 is built from 12 residues. Trimming removed 0 bases at V and 15 bases at J, with 12 bases between. Germline CDR1 and CDR2: LGHDT and YNNKEL (reference sequence). In DNA, the CDR3 is TGTGCCAGCAGCCAAGATGTGCCTAGTTTGTTCTTC. Its protein is CASSQDVPSLFF.

This clone was seen just once. The rearrangement links TRBV7-9 to TRBJ2-5; 10 positions match TRBD1. There are 17 residues in the CDR3. V gave up 5 bases and J gave up 2 bases; unmatched junction bases: 11. Germline loops: CDR1 SEHNR, CDR2 FQNEAQ (reference sequence). Here the CDR3 reads CASSRIWTGGFQETQYF. CDR3 nucleotides: TGTGCCAGCAGCCGAATTTGGACAGGGGGATTTCAAGAGACCCAGTACTTC. The full variable domain, completed using reference TRBV7-9 and TRBJ2-5, is DTGVSQNPRHKITKRGQNVTFRCDPISEHNRLYWYRQTLGQGPEFLTYFQNEAQLEKSRLLSDRFSAERPKGSFSTLEIQRTEQGDSAMYLCASSRIWTGGFQETQYFGPGTRLLVL.

The J gene is TRBJ2-7, the V gene TRBV7-2, with D possibly TRBD1 on 6 matching bases. The CDR3 contains 16 residues. The V gene's germline CDR1 is SGHTA and CDR2 FQGNSA. V lost 4 bases and J 4 bases, leaving 20 bases between the germline ends. The CDR3 protein is CASSSGQLLPIYEQYF. The CDR3 DNA is TGTGCCAGCAGCTCAGGACAGCTCCTTCCAATATACGAGCAGTACTTC.

V and J are TRBV9 and TRBJ1-6, with unresolved D. The CDR3 covers 17 residues. Deletions cut 0 bases from V and 0 bases from J, with 10 bases between. CDR1 SGDLS and CDR2 YYNGEE come from the germline V gene. The CDR3 sequence: CASSVESRSSYNSPLHF. CDR3 nucleotides: TGTGCCAGCAGCGTAGAGTCCCGGAGCTCCTATAATTCACCCCTCCACTTT.

The gene calls are TRBV28 and TRBJ2-7; D call uncertain. Germline V gene data show CDR1 as MDHEN and CDR2 as SYDVKM. The V end was cut by 7 bases, the J end by 0 bases, with 13 bases between. This CDR3 is built from 14 residues. CDR3 nucleotides: TGTGCCAGCACCCTAAGGTGGAGCTCCTACGAGCAGTACTTC. Its translation: CASTLRWSSYEQYF.

This rearrangement joins TRBV11-3 to TRBJ2-5; perhaps TRBD1 as D (6 bases). Germline CDR1 reads SGHNT; CDR2 reads YENEEA. The V end lost 2 bases, the J end lost 1 base, and 8 bases lay between the germline ends. The CDR3 totals 14 residues. The CDR3 DNA follows: TGTGCCAGCAGCTTAAGGACAGTCCAAGAGACCCAGTACTTC. Translating it yields CASSLRTVQETQYF.

This clone was counted a single time. J is TRBJ2-7 and V is TRBV9; 9 bases align to TRBD1. The length of the CDR3 is 15 residues. Looked up from germline, CDR1 is SGDLS and CDR2 is YYNGEE. V shed 3 bases, J shed 7 bases, and the junction held 11 bases outside the gene matches. The CDR3 region has the DNA TGTGCCAGCAGCGGGGAGCCACAGGGGGCGGGGGAGCAGTACTTC. Protein: CASSGEPQGAGEQYF. The whole variable domain, remainder taken from reference TRBV9 and TRBJ2-7, is DSGVTQTPKHLITATGQRVTLRCSPRSGDLSVYWYQQSLDQGLQFLIQYYNGEERAKGNILERFSAQQFPDLHSELNLSSLELGDSALYFCASSGEPQGAGEQYFGPGTRLTVT.

The rearrangement links TRBV11-1 to TRBJ2-2; 12 positions match TRBD2. The CDR3 is 15 amino acids. The J segment lost 6 bases and the V segment lost 5 bases, leaving 4 bases of the junction unmatched. Looked up from germline, CDR1 is SGHAT and CDR2 is FQDESV (reference sequence). The CDR3 loop is CASSRASGRAGELFF. The CDR3 DNA sequence: TGTGCCAGCAGCCGGGCTAGCGGGAGGGCCGGGGAGCTGTTTTTT.

This clone came up once. The V gene is TRBV11-2, the J gene TRBJ1-1, with a possible D match to TRBD1 (5 bases). Looked up from germline, CDR1 is SGHAT and CDR2 is FQNNGV. The CDR3 is 12 residues long. V was cut by 7 bases and J by 4 bases, with 10 bases left in between. The chain's CDR3 is CASNPGVTEAFF. CDR3 in DNA: TGTGCCAGCAACCCGGGGGTCACTGAAGCTTTCTTT.

The rearrangement joins TRBV12-3 or TRBV12-4 to TRBJ2-5; 7 bases are a match to TRBD1. V trimming: 6 bases; J trimming: 4 bases; junction bases outside the gene matches: 5. The CDR3 spans 13 residues. This CDR3 reads CASSTDRVETQYF. The CDR3 DNA reads TGTGCCAGCAGCACCGACAGGGTAGAGACCCAGTACTTC.

The chain uses TRBV10-3 and TRBJ2-1; 14 bases fit TRBD2. The CDR3 is 21 amino acids. After removal of 0 bases from V and 0 bases from J, the junction contained 10 bases not matched to a gene. CDR1 ENHRY and CDR2 SYGVKD come from the germline V gene. Here the CDR3 reads CAISESSTSGRVGGSYNEQFF. The CDR3 region has the DNA TGTGCCATCAGTGAGTCGTCGACTAGCGGGAGGGTAGGGGGCTCCTACAATGAGCAGTTCTTC.

This chain joins TRBV5-1 and TRBJ2-3, with 11 nucleotides matching TRBD2. Germline V gene sequence: CDR1 SGHRS, CDR2 YFSETQ. This CDR3 spans 15 amino acids. Trimming took 3 bases from V and 3 from J; bases not matched to a gene: 3. The chain's CDR3 is CASSSGTSGTDTQYF. As DNA, the CDR3 is TGCGCCAGCAGCTCCGGGACTAGCGGTACAGATACGCAGTATTTT.

V and J are TRBV7-9 and TRBJ1-5; possibly TRBD1 for D (5 bases). With 1 base removed from V and 2 bases from J, the gap between germline ends came to 6 bases. The CDR3 spans 14 residues. Germline V gene sequence: CDR1 SEHNR, CDR2 FQNEAQ (reference sequence). The CDR3 sequence: CASSLEGGNQPQHF. As DNA, the CDR3 is TGTGCCAGCAGCTTAGAAGGGGGCAATCAGCCCCAGCATTTT.

The chain couples TRBV3-1 (or the pseudogene TRBV3-2) to TRBJ1-2; D gene unclear. Trimming pared 3 bases from V and 6 bases from J, leaving 14 bases between. Germline CDR1 is LGHDT and CDR2 is YNNKEL (reference sequence). The CDR3 loop spans 14 amino acids. This chain's CDR3 is CASSQGSTLNGYTF. The CDR3 nucleotides read TGTGCCAGCAGCCAGGGCTCTACCCTTAATGGCTACACCTTC.